The entry below describes one T cell receptor beta chain. This CDR3 is built from 14 residues. V lost 5 bases and J lost 5, with 14 bases in between. Germline loops: CDR1 SGHRS, CDR2 YFSETQ. A multiplex PCR was run with 60 Vbeta primers and 13 Jbeta primers. The table came from immunoSEQ multiplex PCR; TCRdb's copy has only in-frame clones and leaves some out. The sample has roughly 49,000 clones, over 75% seen once. This sample is part of a study of cytomegalovirus exposure and HLA in healthy donors. The source material was PBMCs. V and J are TRBV5-1 and TRBJ2-4; no firm D call. This clonotype was obtained from a boy younger than 18 in good health and CMV-seropositive. CDR3 protein: CASREQYRQNIQYF. CDR3 bases: TGCGCCAGCAGGGAACAGTACCGCCAAAACATTCAGTACTTC.